The clone carrying this T cell receptor beta chain has a handful of counts. Its antigen remains unidentified. The sample originates from a study of shared clonotypes between healthy human individuals. As for the study in general: Donor ages ranged 18 to 49 years: a couple of women, a few men. The study's findings and limits: The four-donor shared clonotypes exceeded non-shared clonotypes in generation probability, with non-shared ones scoring lower.

Germline V gene lookup returns CDR1 LGHNA and CDR2 YNFKEQ. This CDR3 has 18 residues. V was clipped by 1 base and J by 9 bases; unmatched bases: 16. The protocol was immunoSEQ multiplex PCR, while the TCRdb copy is restricted to in-frame clones and leaves out a portion. Found here are approximately 2,000,000 clones, around 90% of them singletons; the top ten hold more than 0.35%. In the CD4+ fraction, cells were divided into CD45RA+ naive and CD45RA-negative memory subsets. The source material was naive CD4+ T cells from PBMCs. Described subset: CD45RA+ positively selected. This clonotype originated in a man in his late teens or twenties in good health. Some clones in this sample may be carry-over from other donors' samples. The rearrangement links TRBV4-2 to TRBJ2-7; 12 nucleotides match TRBD2. Here the CDR3 DNA reads TGTGCCAGCAGCCAAGTGGGGCTAGCGGGAGGGCTTTCAAGTGGGCAGTACTTC. It translates to CASSQVGLAGGLSSGQYF.